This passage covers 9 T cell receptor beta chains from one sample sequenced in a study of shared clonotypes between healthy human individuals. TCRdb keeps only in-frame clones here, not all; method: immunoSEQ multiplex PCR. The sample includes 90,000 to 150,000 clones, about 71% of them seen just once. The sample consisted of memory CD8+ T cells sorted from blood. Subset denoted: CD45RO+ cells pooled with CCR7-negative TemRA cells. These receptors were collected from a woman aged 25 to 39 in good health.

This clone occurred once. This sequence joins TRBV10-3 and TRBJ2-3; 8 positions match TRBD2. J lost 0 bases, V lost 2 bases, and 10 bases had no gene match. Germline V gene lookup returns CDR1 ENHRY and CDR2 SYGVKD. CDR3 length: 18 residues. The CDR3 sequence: CAISEVGSAGGSTDTQYF. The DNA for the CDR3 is TGTGCCATCAGTGAGGTAGGGTCGGCGGGAGGAAGCACAGATACGCAGTATTTT.

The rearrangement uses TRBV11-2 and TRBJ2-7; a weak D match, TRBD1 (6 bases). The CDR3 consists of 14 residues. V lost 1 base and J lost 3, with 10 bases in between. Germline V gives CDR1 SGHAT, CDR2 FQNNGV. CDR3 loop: CASSLAPDSYEQYF. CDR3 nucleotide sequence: TGTGCCAGCAGCTTAGCCCCGGACAGCTACGAGCAGTACTTC. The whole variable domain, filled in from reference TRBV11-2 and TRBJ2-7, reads EAGVAQSPRYKIIEKRQSVAFWCNPISGHATLYWYQQILGQGPKLLIQFQNNGVVDDSQLPKDRFSAERLKGVDSTLKIQPAKLEDSAVYLCASSLAPDSYEQYFGPGTRLTVT.

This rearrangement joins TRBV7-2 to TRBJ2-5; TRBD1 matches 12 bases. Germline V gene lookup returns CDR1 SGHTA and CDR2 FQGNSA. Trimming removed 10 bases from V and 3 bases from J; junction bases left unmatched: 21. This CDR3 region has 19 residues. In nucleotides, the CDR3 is TGTGCCACCGGGACAGGGACAGGGGGCTTTGGGCTAGAAAAAGAGACCCAGTACTTC. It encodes CATGTGTGGFGLEKETQYF.

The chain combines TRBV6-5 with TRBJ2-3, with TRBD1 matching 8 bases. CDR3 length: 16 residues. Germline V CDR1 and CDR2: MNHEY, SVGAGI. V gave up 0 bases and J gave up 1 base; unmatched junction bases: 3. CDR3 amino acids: CASSYSRGQGTDTQYF. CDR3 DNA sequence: TGTGCCAGCAGTTACTCCCGGGGACAGGGCACAGATACGCAGTATTTT.

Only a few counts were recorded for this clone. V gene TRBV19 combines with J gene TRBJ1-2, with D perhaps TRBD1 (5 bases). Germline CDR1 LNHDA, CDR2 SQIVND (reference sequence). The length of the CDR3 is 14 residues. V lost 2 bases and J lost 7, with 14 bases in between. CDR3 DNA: TGTGCCAGTAGTATATCGGCAGGGCTATCTGGCTACACCTTC. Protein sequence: CASSISAGLSGYTF.

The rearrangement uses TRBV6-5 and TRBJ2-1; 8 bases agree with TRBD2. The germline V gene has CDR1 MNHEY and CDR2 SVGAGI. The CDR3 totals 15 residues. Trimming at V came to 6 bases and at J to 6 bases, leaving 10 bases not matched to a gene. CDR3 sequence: CASSLQAGDINEQFF. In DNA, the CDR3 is TGTGCCAGCAGCCTTCAAGCGGGAGACATCAATGAGCAGTTCTTC.

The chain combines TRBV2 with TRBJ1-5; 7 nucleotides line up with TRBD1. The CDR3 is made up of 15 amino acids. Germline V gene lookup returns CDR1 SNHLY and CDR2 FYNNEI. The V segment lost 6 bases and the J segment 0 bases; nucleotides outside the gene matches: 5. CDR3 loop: CASRGTDNSNQPQHF. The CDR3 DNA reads TGTGCCAGCAGGGGGACAGATAATAGCAATCAGCCCCAGCATTTT.

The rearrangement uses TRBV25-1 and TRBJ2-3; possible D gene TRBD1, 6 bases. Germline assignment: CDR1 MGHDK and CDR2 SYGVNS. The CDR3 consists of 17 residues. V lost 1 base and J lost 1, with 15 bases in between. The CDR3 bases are TGTGCCAGCAGTGAATCGGGTGAGGGGGTGGGCACAGATACGCAGTATTTT. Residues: CASSESGEGVGTDTQYF.

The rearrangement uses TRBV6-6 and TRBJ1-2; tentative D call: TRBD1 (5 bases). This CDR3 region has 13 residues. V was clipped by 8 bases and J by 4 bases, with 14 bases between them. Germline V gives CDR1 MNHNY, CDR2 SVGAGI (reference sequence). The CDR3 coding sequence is TGTGCCAGCGCTAGTCAGGACATCTATGGCTACACCTTC. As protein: CASASQDIYGYTF.